One and the same sample provided the 9 T cell receptor beta chains below, sequenced in a study of early T cells in non-severe SARS-CoV-2 infection. MiXCR was run by TCRdb on the 5' RACE reads, yielding one entry per CDR3 protein. The table records about 49,000 distinct CDR3 sequences, approximately 10% of them present only once. Input material: whole blood. These receptors came from an adult who was a healthcare worker with PCR-confirmed SARS-CoV-2 infection or an uninfected control (not recorded which).

This clonotype was seen only a few times. The rearrangement uses TRBV7-9 and TRBJ2-7; tentatively, D is TRBD1 or TRBD2 (5 bases each). Germline lookup yields CDR1 SEHNR and CDR2 FQNEAQ (reference sequence). Trimming removed 5 bases from V and 3 bases from J, with 8 bases in between. The CDR3 has 12 amino acids. This CDR3 reads CASSRGVYEQYF. In nucleotides, the CDR3 is TGTGCCAGCAGCCGAGGGGTCTACGAGCAGTACTTC.

This clonotype was seen many times. The chain uses TRBV6-1 and TRBJ1-3, with D hard to call. V lost 2 bases, J lost 2 bases, and 4 bases lay in between. The CDR3 sequence is 13 residues long. CDR1 and CDR2 from the germline V gene are MNHNS and SASEGT. Here the CDR3 DNA reads TGTGCCAGCAGTGAAAATCCTGGAAACACCATATATTTT. Encoded protein: CASSENPGNTIYF.

This clonotype was counted ten times or more. The V and J genes are TRBV7-9 and TRBJ1-4; D is unresolved. The CDR3 has 13 residues. V shed 2 bases and J shed 14 bases, with 15 bases lying between them. Per germline, CDR1 SEHNR and CDR2 FQNEAQ (reference sequence). The CDR3 DNA reads TGTGCCAGCAGCTTATCAACACAGAGTGGTCTGTTTTTT. Protein sequence: CASSLSTQSGLFF.

This clonotype was observed many times. The rearrangement links TRBV20-1 to TRBJ2-3; the D is unclear. This CDR3 is built from 13 residues. In germline, CDR1 is DFQATT, CDR2 SNEGSKA (reference sequence). The V gene lost 6 bases and the J gene lost 4 bases, with 14 bases spanning the gap. CDR3 nucleotides: TGCAGTGCCAAGGTGGGCGCGGCAGATACGCAGTATTTT. Translating it yields CSAKVGAADTQYF.

This clonotype turned up a few times. V is TRBV2 and J is TRBJ2-7; D not resolved. CDR3 size: 17 residues. The germline CDR1 and CDR2 sequences are SNHLY and FYNNEI. V was trimmed by 0 bases and J by 0 bases, leaving 15 bases between them. The CDR3 sequence is CASSEAPRSPSSYEQYF. The CDR3 nucleotides read TGTGCCAGCAGTGAAGCCCCACGATCTCCGAGCTCCTACGAGCAGTACTTC.

This clonotype was counted between two and nine times. This chain connects TRBV7-2 to TRBJ2-1; 10 bases map to TRBD2. The ends lost 5 bases at V and 2 bases at J; junction bases unmatched: 3. Germline V lookup: CDR1 SGHTA, CDR2 FQGNSA. The CDR3 is made up of 15 amino acids. The CDR3 sequence: CASSKTSGTYNEQFF. The CDR3 nucleotides are TGTGCCAGCAGCAAAACTAGCGGGACCTACAATGAGCAGTTCTTC.

This clonotype was observed a few times. V usage is TRBV24-1 and J usage is TRBJ2-6; no firm D call. This CDR3 spans 16 amino acids. V shed 0 bases and J shed 0 bases, with 5 bases lying between them. CDR1 KGHDR and CDR2 SFDVKD come from the germline V gene. CDR3 loop: CATSDLARSGANVLTF. CDR3 nucleotide sequence: TGTGCCACCAGTGATTTGGCCCGCTCTGGGGCCAACGTCCTGACTTTC.

This clonotype showed up just a few times. The J gene is TRBJ2-7, the V gene TRBV27, with D unclear. Trimming stripped 5 bases from V and 2 bases from J, with 13 bases between. The CDR3 is 14 amino acids. Germline CDR1 MNHEY, CDR2 SMNVEV (reference sequence). The CDR3 protein is CASSPTQATYEQYF. In nucleotides, the CDR3 is TGTGCCAGCAGTCCAACCCAGGCGACCTACGAGCAGTACTTC.

In this sample, this clonotype turned up a few times. V and J are TRBV14 and TRBJ2-1; D gene uncertain. The CDR3 totals 18 residues. V gave up 1 base and J gave up 1 base, with 17 bases separating them. Per the germline V gene, CDR1 is SGHDN and CDR2 is FVKESK. As DNA, the CDR3 is TGTGCCAGCAGCCAAGGACTCGGAAGGGTGGGATCCTACAATGAGCAGTTCTTC. This translates into CASSQGLGRVGSYNEQFF. Drawing the rest from reference TRBV14 and TRBJ2-1, the complete variable domain is EAGVTQFPSHSVIEKGQTVTLRCDPISGHDNLYWYRRVMGKEIKFLLHFVKESKQDESGMPNNRFLAERTGGTYSTLKVQPAELEDSGVYFCASSQGLGRVGSYNEQFFGPGTRLTVL.